These T cell receptor beta chains were read from a single sample in a study of response to subunit inactivated influenza vaccine. A single record per CDR3 protein comes from TCRdb applying MiXCR to the RT-PCR reads. The table lists fewer than 800,000 distinct CDR3 sequences, approximately 14% of them singletons, with around 10% in the top ten. Sequenced here: PBMCs from blood, sampled 11 to 12 days after vaccination. The origin of the receptors is a man in his fifties or sixties who received an inactivated influenza vaccine. CDR3s leave out the opening cysteine and the closing phenylalanine or tryptophan. Clone size is shown for a subset of rows, as once, few, many or a class of expanded clone.

>14|few|TRBV29-1|TRBJ2-3
SALPTSGGHGDTQY
>14|many|TRBV24-1|TRBJ2-1
ATSAPDGSPYNEQF
>13|NA|TRBV10-1|TRBJ2-1
ASSEFPYSYNEQF
>12|NA|TRBV7-6|TRBJ2-1
ASSLAPVGLEQF
>13|NA|TRBV2|TRBJ2-3
ASSPRTSGSGTQY
>13|NA|TRBV6-2/TRBV6-3|TRBJ2-7
ASRRGQGASYEQY
>11|many|TRBV19|TRBJ1-1
ASSVTGGTEAF
>11|few|TRBV12-3/TRBV12-4|TRBJ1-1
ASSSERNTEAF
>13|NA|TRBV28|TRBJ2-7
ASRADRGISYEQY
>14|NA|TRBV7-9|TRBJ2-3
ASSLRPGTRGDTQY
>12|NA|TRBV30|TRBJ1-1
AWSPPGENTEAF
>11|NA|TRBV29-1|TRBJ2-3
SLGGFSTDTQY
>13|NA|TRBV5-6|TRBJ2-7
ASSTRPGLPHQQY
>14|NA|TRBV20-1|TRBJ2-5
SASDRRGRYQETQY
>8|many|TRBV29-1|TRBJ1-1
SGMNTEAF
>10|many|TRBV28|TRBJ2-1
SVEGTYNEQF
>13|NA|TRBV30|TRBJ2-3
AWSGGTQNTDTQY
>14|NA|TRBV5-1|TRBJ2-1
ASRAPGLAESAEQF
>14|few|TRBV11-1|TRBJ2-1
ASSTARASSYNEQF
>13|NA|TRBV9|TRBJ2-4
ASSEGGQAKNIQY
>13|few|TRBV6-2/TRBV6-3|TRBJ2-3
ASSHTRSATDTQY
>13|NA|TRBV24-1|TRBJ2-3
ATSEPGARTDTQY
>13|few|TRBV7-9|TRBJ1-4
ASSSLQGTIEKLF
>12|many|TRBV5-1|TRBJ2-2
ASSLEPNTGELF
>12|NA|TRBV6-5|TRBJ2-7
ASSSPTRSYEQY
>13|few|TRBV14|TRBJ2-1
ASSQWEGAWNEQF
>13|NA|TRBV7-3|TRBJ2-1
ASSSRDRGWDEQF
>11|many|TRBV18|TRBJ2-1
ASSPPSDNEQF
>13|NA|TRBV4-1|TRBJ2-7
ASSLSGQGANEQY
>14|NA|TRBV5-1|TRBJ2-1
ASSWAGTGGYNEQF
>16|few|TRBV11-2|TRBJ2-3
ASSLKRGGRVVTDTQY
>12|NA|TRBV2|TRBJ2-1
ATSRDLTPNEQF
>13|NA|TRBV10-3|TRBJ2-1
AIRTSGSPVDEQF
>10|few|TRBV4-1|TRBJ2-1
ASSQVVDEQF
>11|NA|TRBV14|TRBJ2-5
ASSQDSGETQY
>11|NA|TRBV29-1|TRBJ2-3
SVDWQGADTQY
>14|few|TRBV6-5|TRBJ2-2
ASSLLGQKNTGELF
>10|few|TRBV24-1|TRBJ2-5
ATSDSHETQY
>15|once|TRBV28|TRBJ2-3
ASSPPTGTGLGDTQY
>13|few|TRBV20-1|TRBJ2-6
SVRRPSSGANVLT
>15|few|TRBV7-9|TRBJ1-6
ASSPPRKGAEGSPLH
>13|NA|TRBV10-3|TRBJ2-7
AISSAGVTGYEQY
>10|few|TRBV20-1|TRBJ2-1
SARDSGVRQF
>12|NA|TRBV20-1|TRBJ2-1
SAETSGVYNEQF
>13|few|TRBV4-2|TRBJ2-1
ASSQDWWGANEQF
>11|NA|TRBV6-2/TRBV6-3|TRBJ2-7
AGGQGASYEQY
>12|few|TRBV5-1|TRBJ2-2
ASSPDRVAGELF